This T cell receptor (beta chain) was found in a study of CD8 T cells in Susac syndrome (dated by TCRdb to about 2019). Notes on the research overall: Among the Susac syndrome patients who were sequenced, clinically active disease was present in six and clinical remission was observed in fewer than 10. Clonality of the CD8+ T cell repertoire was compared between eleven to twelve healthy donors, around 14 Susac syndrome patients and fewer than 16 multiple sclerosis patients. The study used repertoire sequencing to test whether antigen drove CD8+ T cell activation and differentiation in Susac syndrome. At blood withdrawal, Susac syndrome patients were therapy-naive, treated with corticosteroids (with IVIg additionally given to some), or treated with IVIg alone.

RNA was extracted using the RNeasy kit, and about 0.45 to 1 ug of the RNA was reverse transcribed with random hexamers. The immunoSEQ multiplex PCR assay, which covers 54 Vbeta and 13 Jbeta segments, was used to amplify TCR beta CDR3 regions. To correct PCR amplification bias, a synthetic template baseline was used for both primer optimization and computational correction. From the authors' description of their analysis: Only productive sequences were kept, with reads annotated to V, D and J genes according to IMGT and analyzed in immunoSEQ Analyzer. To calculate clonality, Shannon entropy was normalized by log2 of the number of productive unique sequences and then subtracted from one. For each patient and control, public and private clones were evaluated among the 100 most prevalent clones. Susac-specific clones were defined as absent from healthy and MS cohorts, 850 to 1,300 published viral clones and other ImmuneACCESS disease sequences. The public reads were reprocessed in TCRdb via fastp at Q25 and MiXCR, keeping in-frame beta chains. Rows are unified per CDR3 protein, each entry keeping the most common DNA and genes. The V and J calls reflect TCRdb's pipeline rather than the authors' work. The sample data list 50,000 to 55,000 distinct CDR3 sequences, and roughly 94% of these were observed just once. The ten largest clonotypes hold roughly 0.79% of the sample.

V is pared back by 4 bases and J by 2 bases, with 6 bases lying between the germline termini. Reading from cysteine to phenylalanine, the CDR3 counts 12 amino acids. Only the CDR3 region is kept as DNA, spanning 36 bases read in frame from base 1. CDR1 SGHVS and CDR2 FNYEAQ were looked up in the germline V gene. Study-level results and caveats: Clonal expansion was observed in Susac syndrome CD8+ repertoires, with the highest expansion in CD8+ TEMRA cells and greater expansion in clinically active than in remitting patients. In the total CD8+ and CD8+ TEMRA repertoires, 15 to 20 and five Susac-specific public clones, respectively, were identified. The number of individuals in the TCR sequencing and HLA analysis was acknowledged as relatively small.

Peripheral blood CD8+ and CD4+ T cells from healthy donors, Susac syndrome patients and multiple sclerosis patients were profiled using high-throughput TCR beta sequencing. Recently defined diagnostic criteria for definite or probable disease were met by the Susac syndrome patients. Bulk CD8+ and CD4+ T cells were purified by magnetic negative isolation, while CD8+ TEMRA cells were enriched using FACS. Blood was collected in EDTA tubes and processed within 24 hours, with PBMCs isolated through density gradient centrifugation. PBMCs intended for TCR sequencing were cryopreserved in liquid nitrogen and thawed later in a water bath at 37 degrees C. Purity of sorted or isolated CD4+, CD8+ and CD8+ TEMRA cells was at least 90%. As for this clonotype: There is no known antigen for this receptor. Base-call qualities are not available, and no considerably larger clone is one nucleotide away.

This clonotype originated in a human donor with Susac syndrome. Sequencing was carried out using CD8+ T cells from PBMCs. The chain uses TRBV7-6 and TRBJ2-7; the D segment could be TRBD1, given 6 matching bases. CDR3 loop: CASSWDTYEQYF. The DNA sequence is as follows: TGTGCCAGCAGCTGGGACACCTACGAGCAGTACTTC.